One and the same sample provided the 30 T cell receptor beta chains below, sequenced in a study of blood T cell repertoires in COVID-19. This table comes from immunoSEQ multiplex PCR, and its TCRdb copy is limited to in-frame clones, with some not included. Of some 230,000 clones detected, approximately 85% appear once; the ten largest clones hold roughly 2.8%. The sequenced sample was peripheral blood. The receptors were gathered from a man aged 45-60 years who had recovered from COVID-19.

The chain recombines TRBV7-2 with TRBJ1-4, with TRBD1 matching 8 bases. This CDR3 is built from 14 residues. CDR1 SGHTA and CDR2 FQGNSA come from the germline V gene. The V gene end was trimmed by 4 bases and the J gene end by 8 bases; junction bases not matched to a gene: 6. CDR3 loop: CASSSRTGPEKLFF. The CDR3 nucleotides are TGTGCCAGCAGCTCCCGGACAGGGCCGGAAAAACTGTTTTTT.

The chain combines TRBV27 with TRBJ1-2; no clear D gene. The CDR3 totals 15 residues. The V end was cut by 2 bases, the J end by 4 bases, with 14 bases between. The germline CDR1 and CDR2 sequences are MNHEY and SMNVEV (reference sequence). CDR3 amino acids: CASSLTGSPFYGYTF. CDR3 sequence (DNA): TGTGCCAGCAGTTTAACGGGGAGTCCGTTCTATGGCTACACCTTC.

The chain is built from TRBV3-1 (or the pseudogene TRBV3-2) and TRBJ2-7; D may be TRBD1 (6 bases). The ends were cut back, 8 bases at V and 6 bases at J, with 11 bases in the middle. This CDR3 is built from 11 residues. Germline CDR1 is LGHDT and CDR2 is YNNKEL (reference sequence). Here the CDR3 reads CASGRGLEQYF. The CDR3 nucleotides read TGTGCCAGCGGCAGGGGTCTCGAGCAGTACTTC.

The chain is built from TRBV5-1 and TRBJ1-4, with a tentative D call TRBD1 (5 bases). Trimming left V 0 bases short and J 5 bases short, with 8 bases between. The CDR3 covers 14 residues. Looked up from germline, CDR1 is SGHRS and CDR2 is YFSETQ. The DNA for the CDR3 is TGCGCCAGCAGCTTGGGACAGATGAATGAAAAACTGTTTTTT. Translating it yields CASSLGQMNEKLFF. Supplemented by reference TRBV5-1 and TRBJ1-4, the full variable domain reads KAGVTQTPRYLIKTRGQQVTLSCSPISGHRSVSWYQQTPGQGLQFLFEYFSETQRNKGNFPGRFSGRQFSNSRSEMNVSTLELGDSALYLCASSLGQMNEKLFFGSGTQLSVL.

The chain carries TRBV19 and TRBJ2-7; 7 nucleotides align to TRBD1. The CDR3 is 18 residues long. After removal of 1 base from V and 0 bases from J, the junction contained 12 bases not matched to a gene. Germline V gene data show CDR1 as LNHDA and CDR2 as SQIVND (reference sequence). CDR3 loop: CASSIGRGPTGSSYEQYF. The CDR3 DNA sequence: TGTGCCAGTAGTATAGGCAGGGGCCCGACAGGGAGCTCCTACGAGCAGTACTTC.

The J gene is TRBJ1-2, the V gene TRBV12-3 or TRBV12-4; 8 nucleotides line up with TRBD1. The CDR3 runs 12 residues. Trimming took 5 bases from V and 8 from J; bases not matched to a gene: 4. CDR3 sequence reads: CASSGQGWGYTF. In DNA form, the CDR3 reads TGTGCCAGCAGTGGACAGGGTTGGGGCTACACCTTC.

V and J are TRBV5-8 and TRBJ2-7; a weak D match, TRBD1 (5 bases). Deletions cut 0 bases from V and 3 bases from J, with 7 bases between. CDR3 length: 13 amino acids. CDR1 and CDR2 from the germline V gene are SGHTS and YDEGEE. The CDR3 region has the DNA TGTGCCAGCAGCTTGGCAAGGGGCTACGAGCAGTACTTC. It codes for CASSLARGYEQYF. Combining the CDR3 with reference TRBV5-8 and TRBJ2-7 gives the whole variable domain EAGVTQSPTHLIKTRGQQATLRCSPISGHTSVYWYQQALGLGLQFLLWYDEGEERNRGNFPPRFSGRQFPNYSSELNVNALELEDSALYLCASSLARGYEQYFGPGTRLTVT.

The chain couples TRBV24-1 to TRBJ2-5, with D perhaps matching TRBD2 (5 bases). CDR3 length: 13 amino acids. Per germline, CDR1 KGHDR and CDR2 SFDVKD. V was trimmed by 1 base and J by 3 bases, leaving 5 bases between them. The CDR3 loop reads CATSDFGKETQYF. The DNA for the CDR3 is TGTGCCACCAGTGATTTCGGGAAAGAGACCCAGTACTTC.

The genes are TRBV18 and TRBJ2-3; TRBD1 matches at 7 bases. Germline V gene data show CDR1 as KGHSH and CDR2 as LQKENI. The CDR3 is made up of 16 amino acids. Losses at the gene ends were 2 bases for V and 9 bases for J; bases not matched to a gene: 14. The CDR3 nucleotides read TGTGCCAGCTCACCATCCTCCGGGACAGCTCTGTTGACGCAGTATTTT. As protein: CASSPSSGTALLTQYF.

Points on this clone: The same CDR3 arises from other DNA sequences in this sample as well. The chain joins TRBV28 to TRBJ1-5; D is unclear. Germline assignment: CDR1 MDHEN and CDR2 SYDVKM. The CDR3 is made up of 13 amino acids. Between the trimmed V and J ends, which lost 3 bases and 4 bases, there was a span of 7 bases. As DNA, the CDR3 is TGTGCCAGCAGTTTCGAGGGAAATCAGCCCCAGCATTTT. This codes for CASSFEGNQPQHF.

The CDR3: CASSFTGAGFTDTQYF. The CDR3 nucleotides are TGTGCCAGCAGCTTCACAGGAGCGGGATTCACAGATACGCAGTATTTT. The V call is TRBV7-9, the J call TRBJ2-3, with TRBD2 matching over 7 bases. Germline values: CDR1 SEHNR, CDR2 FQNEAQ (reference sequence). The V segment lost 3 bases and the J segment 2 bases; nucleotides outside the gene matches: 8. The CDR3 is made up of 16 amino acids.

The V gene is TRBV2, the J gene TRBJ2-7; TRBD2 agrees at 7 bases. The V segment lost 6 bases and the J segment 6 bases; nucleotides outside the gene matches: 14. The germline V gene has CDR1 SNHLY and CDR2 FYNNEI. The CDR3 is 15 residues long. CDR3 loop: CASRGEAGFFLEQYF. The CDR3, as DNA: TGTGCCAGCAGAGGGGAAGCGGGATTCTTTCTCGAGCAGTACTTC.

The chain couples TRBV24-1 to TRBJ1-6; D is ambiguous. Between the trimmed V and J ends, which lost 3 bases and 0 bases, there was a span of 17 bases. This CDR3 is 19 amino acids long. Germline CDR1 reads KGHDR; CDR2 reads SFDVKD. CDR3 sequence reads: CATSDLPAVESSYNSPLHF. In nucleotides, the CDR3 is TGTGCCACCAGTGATCTACCGGCCGTGGAGTCCTCCTATAATTCACCCCTCCACTTT.

The chain is built from TRBV7-9 and TRBJ1-4; possible D gene TRBD1, 6 bases. Trimming removed 1 base from V and 7 bases from J, with 13 bases in between. There are 15 residues in the CDR3. In germline, CDR1 is SEHNR, CDR2 FQNEAQ (reference sequence). The DNA for the CDR3 is TGTGCCAGCAGCTTAGAGGGGGGGAATGTTGAAAAACTGTTTTTT. This translates into CASSLEGGNVEKLFF.

The chain carries TRBV28 and TRBJ2-3; the D is unclear. Trimming shortened V by 6 bases and J by 4 bases, and 11 bases separated the two germline ends. CDR3 length equals 13 residues. Germline-derived CDR1 and CDR2 are MDHEN and SYDVKM. For the CDR3, the DNA is TGTGCCAGCAGGGGCAGGCGAGCAGATACGCAGTATTTT. Residues: CASRGRRADTQYF.

This chain connects TRBV5-1 to TRBJ2-3; TRBD2 matches 12 bases. Trimming removed 2 bases from V and 2 bases from J; junction bases left unmatched: 9. The CDR3 is 18 residues long. Germline CDR1 and CDR2: SGHRS and YFSETQ. The CDR3 reads CASSFRFGTSGYTDTQYF. In DNA, the CDR3 is TGCGCCAGCAGCTTCAGATTCGGGACTAGCGGGTACACAGATACGCAGTATTTT.

CDR3 nucleotide sequence: TGCGCCAGCAGCCAAGCACAGGGGTCCTACGAGCAGTACTTC. It is translated as CASSQAQGSYEQYF. V and J are TRBV4-1 and TRBJ2-7; 7 bases are a match to TRBD1. The V and J ends lost 1 base and 1 base, in that order; junction bases with no gene match: 1. Germline CDR1 and CDR2: MGHRA and YSYEKL. The CDR3 runs 14 residues.

The chain is built from TRBV5-1 and TRBJ2-5, with 10 bases identical to TRBD2. This CDR3 has 16 residues. Germline assignment: CDR1 SGHRS and CDR2 YFSETQ. V dropped 3 bases and J dropped 2; count of bases not matched to a gene: 7. The CDR3 coding sequence is TGCGCCAGCAGCTCCTACTCACTAGCGGGACAAGAGACCCAGTACTTC. Translation: CASSSYSLAGQETQYF.

This chain links TRBV28 with TRBJ2-7; 8 bases line up with TRBD2. Germline lookup yields CDR1 MDHEN and CDR2 SYDVKM. The CDR3 has 17 residues. V lost 3 bases to trimming and J lost 0 bases; unmatched junction nucleotides: 10. The CDR3 spells CASSFIGLAGYSYEQYF. As DNA, the CDR3 is TGTGCCAGCAGTTTTATAGGGCTAGCGGGTTACTCCTACGAGCAGTACTTC.

The chain uses TRBV13 and TRBJ1-6; D is ambiguous. The CDR3 has 12 residues. V lost 2 bases and J 13 bases, leaving 9 bases between the germline ends. CDR1 is PRHDT, CDR2 FYEKMQ, per germline (reference sequence). CDR3 bases: TGTGCCAGCAGCTTAAGATTTCAGCCCCTCCACTTT. This gives the protein CASSLRFQPLHF. Full variable domain (outside the CDR3, taken from reference TRBV13 and TRBJ1-6): AAGVIQSPRHLIKEKRETATLKCYPIPRHDTVYWYQQGPGQDPQFLISFYEKMQSDKGSIPDRFSAQQFSDYHSELNMSSLELGDSALYFCASSLRFQPLHFGNGTRLTVT.

This clone came up once. The chain couples TRBV6-1 to TRBJ2-7; 11 bases match TRBD2. V shed 4 bases, J shed 0 bases, and the junction held 14 bases outside the gene matches. The CDR3 consists of 19 residues. Germline V CDR1 and CDR2: MNHNS, SASEGT. CDR3 in DNA: TGTGCCAGCAGTGTACTAGCGGGAGTCGGATCCCTGGACTCCTACGAGCAGTACTTC. This translates into CASSVLAGVGSLDSYEQYF.

The chain links TRBV2 to TRBJ2-6; D perhaps matches TRBD1 (6 bases). The CDR3 spans 13 residues. V was clipped by 8 bases and J by 3 bases, with 8 bases between them. CDR1 SNHLY and CDR2 FYNNEI come from the germline V gene. CDR3 sequence: CASGRGGANVLTF. CDR3 sequence (DNA): TGTGCCAGCGGCAGGGGTGGGGCCAACGTCCTGACTTTC.

The chain has TRBV5-1 and TRBJ2-2; the D gene is possibly TRBD1 (6 bases). CDR3 length equals 15 residues. V lost 0 bases to trimming and J lost 1 base, with 7 bases between them. CDR1 SGHRS and CDR2 YFSETQ come from the germline V gene. CDR3 sequence (DNA): TGCGCCAGCAGCTTGGCACAGGGGAACACCGGGGAGCTGTTTTTT. Translated, it gives CASSLAQGNTGELFF.

This rearrangement joins TRBV20-1 to TRBJ2-1; TRBD2 aligns across 9 bases. The ends lost 3 bases at V and 3 bases at J; junction bases unmatched: 18. The CDR3 contains 19 residues. In germline, CDR1 is DFQATT, CDR2 SNEGSKA (reference sequence). CDR3 amino acids: CSASLGPRAGGNDYNEQFF. The CDR3 DNA reads as TGCAGTGCTAGTCTCGGTCCACGAGCGGGAGGTAATGACTACAATGAGCAGTTCTTC.

The chain joins TRBV7-8 to TRBJ2-2; D possibly corresponds to TRBD2 (5 bases). CDR3 length: 17 residues. Germline V gene data show CDR1 as SGHVS and CDR2 as FQNEAQ. V shed 5 bases and J shed 5 bases, with 21 bases lying between them. CDR3 coding DNA: TGTGCCAGCAGCATAGTCTTGAGGGAGTCTGGTACCGGGGAGCTGTTTTTT. This translates into CASSIVLRESGTGELFF.

The V gene is TRBV4-1, the J gene TRBJ2-7; 8 bases map to TRBD2. Losses at the gene ends were 0 bases for V and 0 bases for J; bases not matched to a gene: 1. From germline, CDR1 is MGHRA and CDR2 YSYEKL. The CDR3 consists of 15 residues. Written as DNA, the CDR3 is TGCGCCAGCAGCCAAGAAAGCGGGAGCTCCTACGAGCAGTACTTC. Translated: CASSQESGSSYEQYF.

This clone was seen just once. The chain combines TRBV6-5 with TRBJ1-6, with TRBD1 identical over 9 bases. Germline lookup yields CDR1 MNHEY and CDR2 SVGAGI. The CDR3 is 16 amino acids. J was trimmed by 6 bases and V by 4 bases; bases with no gene match: 7. The CDR3 protein is CASSSQDRGRNSPLHF. CDR3 nucleotides: TGTGCCAGCAGTTCCCAGGACAGGGGCCGTAATTCACCCCTCCACTTT.

V gene TRBV10-1 combines with J gene TRBJ2-5, with TRBD2 matching over 7 bases. V trimming: 7 bases; J trimming: 5 bases; junction bases outside the gene matches: 16. This CDR3 is built from 16 residues. Germline CDR1 WNHNN, CDR2 SYGVQD (reference sequence). CDR3 sequence: CASNRGRVEVQETQYF. The CDR3 nucleotides read TGCGCCAGCAACCGAGGGAGGGTCGAGGTCCAGGAGACCCAGTACTTC.

The chain links TRBV30 to TRBJ2-7; TRBD1 matches at 7 bases. The CDR3 spans 14 residues. The trim removed 7 bases at V and 0 bases at J, leaving 9 bases unmatched. Germline V CDR1 and CDR2: GTSNPN, SVGIG (reference sequence). CDR3 sequence (DNA): TGTGCCTCCAGGGCAGGGGGTAGCTCCTACGAGCAGTACTTC. Its protein is CASRAGGSSYEQYF.

This chain connects TRBV28 to TRBJ2-5, with D possibly matching TRBD1 (5 bases). V dropped 5 bases and J dropped 13 bases, with 14 bases sitting between them. CDR1 and CDR2 (germline): MDHEN, SYDVKM. The CDR3 spans 11 residues. CDR3 region: CASSTGDPRYF. CDR3 bases: TGTGCCAGCAGTACAGGAGACCCTCGGTACTTC.